This T cell receptor (beta chain) originates from a study of siplizumab effects on memory and regulatory T cells. Study findings and constraints: The diversity of naive T cells seemed greater than that of memory cells, and their alloresponse contribution seemed major. Most proliferating CD4+ or CD8+ clones, roughly 75-95%, had no naive or memory assignment.

Sequencing was performed with immunoSEQ multiplex PCR; in TCRdb, only in-frame clones are kept and a portion is missing. The sample includes approximately 92,000 clones, roughly 94% of them seen just once. A word on this clone: As yet, its antigen is unknown.

V gave up 1 base and J gave up 6 bases; unmatched junction bases: 18. Germline V gene sequence: CDR1 MGHRA, CDR2 YSYEKL. This CDR3 is built from 20 residues. The chain is built from TRBV4-1 and TRBJ2-7; 13 nucleotides agree with TRBD2. This sequence was found in a human donor in good health. The sample consisted of non-Treg CD4+ T cells sorted from blood. The CDR3 region has the DNA TGCGCCAGCAGCCAAGCATCTACCGGGACTAGCGGGAAGCAGGGGGTCGAGCAGTACTTC. The encoded protein is CASSQASTGTSGKQGVEQYF.